These T cell receptor beta chains were read from a single sample in a study of CD8 T cells in ankylosing spondylitis. TCRdb reprocessed the 5' RACE reads with MiXCR, giving one entry per CDR3 protein. Seen here are 45,000 to 65,000 distinct CDR3 sequences, 7.4% observed once, and the top ten hold over 6.5%. Sequencing input: blood, either unsorted or a sorted T cell fraction (not recorded which). Source of these receptors: a female donor with ankylosing spondylitis or in good health (not recorded which). Each CDR3 is given with its conserved first and last residue. A D gene is named only where the DNA matches it firmly. Clone sizes are given selectively: once, few, many, or a class where the clone is expanded.

D	V	J	size	CDR3	DNA
.	TRBV7-9	TRBJ1-2	.	CASRYITVFYGYTF	TGTGCCAGCAGATATATCACAGTTTTCTATGGCTACACCTTC
.	TRBV5-1	TRBJ2-4	once	CASSPGTGMTIQYF	TGCGCCAGCAGCCCCGGGACCGGGATGACCATTCAGTACTTC
.	TRBV12-1	TRBJ2-1	many	CASSLRGASGVKCYNEQFF	TGTGCCAGCAGCTTACGCGGGGCTAGCGGGGTGAAATGCTACAATGAGCAGTTCTTC
.	TRBV5-5	TRBJ1-3	many	CASSLDGQGNLGNTIYF	TGTGCCAGCAGCTTGGATGGGCAGGGCAATTTAGGAAACACCATATATTTT
.	TRBV7-2	TRBJ2-1	.	CASSQNPSALGQFF	TGTGCCAGCAGCCAAAACCCTAGCGCCCTGGGGCAGTTCTTC
.	TRBV3-1	TRBJ2-6	few	CASTQEWTGTGANVLTF	TGTGCCAGCACCCAAGAGTGGACGGGGACTGGGGCCAACGTCCTGACTTTC
.	TRBV19	TRBJ1-1	many	CASTPGTTTEAFF	TGTGCCAGTACCCCTGGGACAACTACTGAAGCTTTCTTT
TRBD1	TRBV24-1	TRBJ2-1	many	CATTEAGTGVNEQFF	TGTGCCACCACAGAGGCAGGGACAGGGGTTAATGAGCAGTTCTTC
TRBD1	TRBV25-1	TRBJ1-2	many	CASSVTGTGDGYTF	TGTGCCAGCAGTGTCACCGGGACAGGGGATGGCTACACCTTC
.	TRBV20-1	TRBJ1-5	many	CSAGVTPDNQPQHF	TGCAGTGCAGGGGTGACCCCAGATAATCAGCCCCAGCATTTT
.	TRBV5-1	TRBJ1-1	many	CASRTPLNTEAFF	TGCGCCAGCAGAACCCCGCTAAACACTGAAGCTTTCTTT
.	TRBV12-3/TRBV12-4	TRBJ1-1	many	CASGPGNQNTEAFF	TGTGCCAGCGGCCCGGGAAACCAGAACACTGAAGCTTTCTTT
.	TRBV12-3/TRBV12-4	TRBJ2-1	many	CASSFAGGEQFF	TGTGCCAGCAGTTTTGCCGGGGGTGAGCAGTTCTTC
TRBD1	TRBV7-3	TRBJ2-3	few	CASSLIRDRGPRGQYF	TGTGCCAGCAGCTTAATTAGGGACAGGGGACCTCGGGGGCAGTATTTT
.	TRBV2	TRBJ2-2	many	CASSVRNTGELFF	TGTGCCAGCAGTGTAAGGAACACCGGGGAGCTGTTTTTT
.	TRBV20-1	TRBJ2-1	many	CSARGAGISYNEQFF	TGCAGTGCTAGAGGAGCAGGGATCTCCTACAATGAGCAGTTCTTC